This is a list of T cell receptor beta chains from one sample in a study of shared clonotypes between healthy human individuals. Measured with immunoSEQ multiplex PCR; TCRdb has only the in-frame clones, and not every one. The sample yields roughly 650,000 clones, about 96% seen once. Input material: naive CD4+ T cells sorted from blood. These receptors all stem from a woman aged 25 to 39 in good health. The CDR3 runs from the conserved cysteine through the conserved F or W. Fields, in order: CDR3 length, clone size, J gene, D gene, V gene, CDR3 protein, CDR3 DNA. The D gene is left open where the match is weak. Some rows have no size entry. The others give once, few or many, or a class for an expanded clone.

length: 14
size: -
J: TRBJ2-2
D: -
V: TRBV6-4
CDR3: CASSEQENTGELFF
DNA: TGTGCCAGCAGTGAACAGGAGAACACCGGGGAGCTGTTTTTT

length: 13
size: -
J: TRBJ1-3
D: -
V: TRBV6-1
CDR3: CASRESSGNTIYF
DNA: TGTGCCAGCAGGGAAAGCTCTGGAAACACCATATATTTT

length: 17
size: -
J: TRBJ2-2
D: -
V: TRBV19
CDR3: CASSSSPGGRISGELFF
DNA: TGTGCCAGTAGTTCAAGCCCAGGCGGGCGTATCTCCGGGGAGCTGTTTTTT

length: 16
size: once
J: TRBJ2-7
D: TRBD1
V: TRBV6-5
CDR3: CASSYSIGTESYEQYF
DNA: TGTGCCAGCAGTTACTCGATCGGGACAGAGTCCTACGAGCAGTACTTC

length: 16
size: -
J: TRBJ1-1
D: -
V: TRBV5-4
CDR3: CASSLFRVQKNTEAFF
DNA: TGTGCCAGCAGCTTGTTTCGGGTACAGAAGAACACTGAAGCTTTCTTT

length: 16
size: -
J: TRBJ2-1
D: TRBD2
V: TRBV5-6
CDR3: CASSRGGLAPYNEQFF
DNA: TGTGCCAGCAGCCGCGGGGGGCTAGCGCCTTACAATGAGCAGTTCTTC

length: 13
size: -
J: TRBJ2-4
D: TRBD1
V: TRBV11-3
CDR3: CASSPSGQGVQYF
DNA: TGTGCCAGCAGCCCATCCGGACAGGGGGTCCAGTACTTC

length: 17
size: -
J: TRBJ2-7
D: TRBD2
V: TRBV11-3
CDR3: CASSLDPGLACPYEQYF
DNA: TGTGCCAGCAGCTTAGACCCGGGACTAGCGTGTCCCTACGAGCAGTACTTC

length: 13
size: -
J: TRBJ1-2
D: -
V: TRBV2
CDR3: CASSEGVHYGYTF
DNA: TGTGCCAGCAGTGAAGGTGTCCACTATGGCTACACCTTC

length: 15
size: -
J: TRBJ1-2
D: -
V: TRBV27
CDR3: CASKKAGVTEYGYTF
DNA: TGTGCCAGCAAGAAGGCAGGAGTTACCGAGTATGGCTACACCTTC

length: 18
size: once
J: TRBJ2-3
D: TRBD2
V: TRBV27
CDR3: CASSLRPPGTSGRAVQYF
DNA: TGTGCCAGCAGTTTACGGCCCCCCGGGACTAGCGGGAGGGCCGTACAGTATTTT

length: 15
size: once
J: TRBJ1-2
D: -
V: TRBV5-1
CDR3: CASSRYIRETNLYTF
DNA: TGCGCCAGCAGCCGCTATATTCGGGAAACGAACCTCTACACCTTC

length: 13
size: -
J: TRBJ2-3
D: -
V: TRBV10-1
CDR3: CASSGQSTDTQYF
DNA: TGCGCCAGCAGTGGGCAGTCCACAGATACGCAGTATTTT

length: 15
size: -
J: TRBJ2-7
D: TRBD2
V: TRBV6-5
CDR3: CASSSMGLAGDEQYF
DNA: TGTGCCAGCAGTTCCATGGGACTAGCGGGAGACGAGCAGTACTTC

length: 15
size: -
J: TRBJ2-7
D: -
V: TRBV27
CDR3: CASPVGGGITNEQYF
DNA: TGTGCCAGCCCCGTGGGTGGCGGGATAACGAACGAGCAGTACTTC

length: 15
size: -
J: TRBJ1-4
D: TRBD1
V: TRBV15
CDR3: CATSSRTGRGEKLFF
DNA: TGTGCCACCAGCAGTAGGACAGGGAGGGGTGAAAAACTGTTTTTT

length: 12
size: -
J: TRBJ2-3
D: -
V: TRBV19
CDR3: CASSILGDTQYF
DNA: TGTGCCAGTAGTATCCTGGGAGATACGCAGTATTTT

length: 14
size: once
J: TRBJ1-5
D: TRBD1
V: TRBV28
CDR3: CASSLDRGNQPQHF
DNA: TGTGCCAGCAGTTTAGACAGGGGCAATCAGCCCCAGCATTTT

length: 14
size: -
J: TRBJ1-2
D: -
V: TRBV19
CDR3: CASSIPGPVYGYTF
DNA: TGTGCCAGTAGTATTCCCGGGCCCGTATATGGCTACACCTTC

length: 15
size: -
J: TRBJ2-7
D: TRBD1
V: TRBV19
CDR3: CASSRAGTGLNEQYF
DNA: TGTGCCAGTAGTAGGGCCGGGACAGGGCTAAACGAGCAGTACTTC

length: 15
size: -
J: TRBJ2-7
D: -
V: TRBV28
CDR3: CASILRSGTTYEQYF
DNA: TGTGCCAGCATCCTGCGGTCGGGGACCACCTACGAGCAGTACTTC

length: 14
size: -
J: TRBJ1-1
D: -
V: TRBV30
CDR3: CAWSVLRQTDEAFF
DNA: TGTGCCTGGAGTGTATTAAGGCAGACAGATGAAGCTTTCTTT

length: 14
size: -
J: TRBJ2-7
D: TRBD1
V: TRBV18
CDR3: CASSPTQGPNEQYF
DNA: TGTGCCAGCTCACCTACACAGGGGCCCAACGAGCAGTACTTC

length: 15
size: -
J: TRBJ1-3
D: -
V: TRBV19
CDR3: CASSIFWDIKNTIYF
DNA: TGTGCCAGTAGTATATTCTGGGACATAAAAAACACCATATATTTT

length: 17
size: -
J: TRBJ2-2
D: TRBD1
V: TRBV5-4
CDR3: CASSRGQVVGGTGELFF
DNA: TGTGCCAGCAGCCGGGGACAGGTGGTGGGAGGCACCGGGGAGCTGTTTTTT

length: 14
size: once
J: TRBJ1-5
D: -
V: TRBV2
CDR3: CASSEAARDQPQHF
DNA: TGTGCCAGCAGTGAAGCCGCGAGGGATCAGCCCCAGCATTTT

length: 14
size: -
J: TRBJ2-2
D: -
V: TRBV18
CDR3: CASSPNLVPGELFF
DNA: TGTGCCAGCTCACCAAACCTTGTACCCGGGGAGCTGTTTTTT

length: 13
size: -
J: TRBJ2-1
D: -
V: TRBV7-2
CDR3: CASSLSRDNEQFF
DNA: TGTGCCAGCAGCTTAAGCAGGGACAATGAGCAGTTCTTC

length: 14
size: -
J: TRBJ2-1
D: -
V: TRBV28
CDR3: CASSLGDRYNEQFF
DNA: TGTGCCAGCAGTTTAGGTGACCGATACAATGAGCAGTTCTTC

length: 17
size: once
J: TRBJ2-1
D: -
V: TRBV15
CDR3: CATSDRNREWAYNEQFF
DNA: TGTGCCACCAGCGACCGAAACAGGGAGTGGGCCTACAATGAGCAGTTCTTC

length: 16
size: -
J: TRBJ1-3
D: -
V: TRBV6-5
CDR3: CASSYRARVAGNTIYF
DNA: TGTGCCAGCAGTTACAGGGCTCGAGTTGCTGGAAACACCATATATTTT

length: 14
size: -
J: TRBJ2-2
D: -
V: TRBV28
CDR3: CASSWYGRGGELFF
DNA: TGTGCCAGCAGTTGGTACGGCCGGGGCGGGGAGCTGTTTTTT

length: 12
size: -
J: TRBJ2-3
D: -
V: TRBV28
CDR3: CASSPPRDTQYF
DNA: TGTGCCAGCAGTCCACCCCGCGATACGCAGTATTTT

length: 14
size: -
J: TRBJ1-5
D: -
V: TRBV28
CDR3: CASSSGLGSQPQHF
DNA: TGTGCCAGCAGTTCCGGACTAGGGAGTCAGCCCCAGCATTTT

length: 13
size: -
J: TRBJ2-7
D: TRBD2
V: TRBV28
CDR3: CATGTSGLDEQYF
DNA: TGTGCCACCGGGACTAGCGGGTTGGACGAGCAGTACTTC

length: 16
size: -
J: TRBJ2-1
D: -
V: TRBV11-2
CDR3: CASSPFLRRSNNEQFF
DNA: TGTGCCAGCAGCCCCTTCTTGCGTCGATCGAACAATGAGCAGTTCTTC

length: 12
size: -
J: TRBJ2-7
D: -
V: TRBV7-9
CDR3: CASSSNGPESYF
DNA: TGTGCCAGCAGCTCTAATGGACCGGAATCGTACTTC

length: 15
size: -
J: TRBJ2-3
D: TRBD2
V: TRBV11-3
CDR3: CASSLRAGVSDTQYF
DNA: TGTGCCAGCAGCTTAAGAGCGGGAGTGTCAGATACGCAGTATTTT

length: 18
size: -
J: TRBJ2-1
D: -
V: TRBV27
CDR3: CASSLGQGTSIRYNEQFF
DNA: TGTGCCAGCAGTTTAGGCCAGGGGACGTCAATCCGATACAATGAGCAGTTCTTC

length: 16
size: -
J: TRBJ2-7
D: -
V: TRBV5-4
CDR3: CASSLWAAPGAYEQYF
DNA: TGTGCCAGCAGCTTGTGGGCCGCCCCGGGGGCCTACGAGCAGTACTTC

length: 16
size: once
J: TRBJ2-5
D: TRBD2
V: TRBV13
CDR3: CASSPGLAGEKETQYF
DNA: TGTGCCAGCAGCCCGGGACTAGCGGGAGAGAAAGAGACCCAGTACTTC

length: 14
size: once
J: TRBJ2-7
D: TRBD2
V: TRBV19
CDR3: CASSAQRESHEQYF
DNA: TGTGCCAGTAGTGCTCAGCGGGAGTCCCACGAGCAGTACTTC

length: 15
size: -
J: TRBJ2-2
D: -
V: TRBV27
CDR3: CASSFGGTNTGELFF
DNA: TGTGCCAGCAGTTTTGGGGGAACTAACACCGGGGAGCTGTTTTTT

length: 11
size: -
J: TRBJ1-2
D: -
V: TRBV28
CDR3: CASSPAYGYTF
DNA: TGTGCCAGCAGCCCGGCCTATGGCTACACCTTC

length: 15
size: -
J: TRBJ2-7
D: -
V: TRBV28
CDR3: CASSLSSGRNGEQYF
DNA: TGTGCCAGCAGTTTATCCAGCGGGCGGAATGGCGAGCAGTACTTC